This T cell receptor beta chain is drawn from a study of T-cell memory formation after mild COVID-19. V shed 1 base and J shed 4 bases, with 19 bases lying between them. The CDR3 has 17 amino acids. Germline V gene lookup returns CDR1 LGHNA and CDR2 YNFKEQ. Findings and limits, study-wide: For contracting clones, CD4+ ones sat mainly in CM and EM, CD8+ in EMRA. Confirmation was lacking for SARS-CoV-2 specificity of second-wave clones that peaked on day 37. Pre-infection memory carried some responding clones, suggesting that cross-reactive memory joined.

Points on this clonotype: What it recognizes is unknown.

After 5'RACE with constant-segment primers, TCR alpha and TCR beta cDNA libraries carrying sample barcodes and UMIs were obtained. TCRdb re-derived calls from the 5' RACE reads in MiXCR, one entry per CDR3 protein. The sample lists just under 50,000 distinct CDR3 sequences, about 12% seen once, with approximately 25% in the top ten. This TCR derives from a man aged 18-30 years who had mild COVID-19 (a few samples of this study predate the infection). Cell type and time point are not known. V gene TRBV4-2 combines with J gene TRBJ2-5; D unclear. Sequencing was done on a sample of PBMCs or a T cell subset sorted from them (not recorded which). The CDR3 protein is CASSQAGGPGSGETQYF. The CDR3 nucleotides read TGTGCCAGCAGCCAAGCAGGTGGTCCAGGTTCGGGAGAGACCCAGTACTTC.